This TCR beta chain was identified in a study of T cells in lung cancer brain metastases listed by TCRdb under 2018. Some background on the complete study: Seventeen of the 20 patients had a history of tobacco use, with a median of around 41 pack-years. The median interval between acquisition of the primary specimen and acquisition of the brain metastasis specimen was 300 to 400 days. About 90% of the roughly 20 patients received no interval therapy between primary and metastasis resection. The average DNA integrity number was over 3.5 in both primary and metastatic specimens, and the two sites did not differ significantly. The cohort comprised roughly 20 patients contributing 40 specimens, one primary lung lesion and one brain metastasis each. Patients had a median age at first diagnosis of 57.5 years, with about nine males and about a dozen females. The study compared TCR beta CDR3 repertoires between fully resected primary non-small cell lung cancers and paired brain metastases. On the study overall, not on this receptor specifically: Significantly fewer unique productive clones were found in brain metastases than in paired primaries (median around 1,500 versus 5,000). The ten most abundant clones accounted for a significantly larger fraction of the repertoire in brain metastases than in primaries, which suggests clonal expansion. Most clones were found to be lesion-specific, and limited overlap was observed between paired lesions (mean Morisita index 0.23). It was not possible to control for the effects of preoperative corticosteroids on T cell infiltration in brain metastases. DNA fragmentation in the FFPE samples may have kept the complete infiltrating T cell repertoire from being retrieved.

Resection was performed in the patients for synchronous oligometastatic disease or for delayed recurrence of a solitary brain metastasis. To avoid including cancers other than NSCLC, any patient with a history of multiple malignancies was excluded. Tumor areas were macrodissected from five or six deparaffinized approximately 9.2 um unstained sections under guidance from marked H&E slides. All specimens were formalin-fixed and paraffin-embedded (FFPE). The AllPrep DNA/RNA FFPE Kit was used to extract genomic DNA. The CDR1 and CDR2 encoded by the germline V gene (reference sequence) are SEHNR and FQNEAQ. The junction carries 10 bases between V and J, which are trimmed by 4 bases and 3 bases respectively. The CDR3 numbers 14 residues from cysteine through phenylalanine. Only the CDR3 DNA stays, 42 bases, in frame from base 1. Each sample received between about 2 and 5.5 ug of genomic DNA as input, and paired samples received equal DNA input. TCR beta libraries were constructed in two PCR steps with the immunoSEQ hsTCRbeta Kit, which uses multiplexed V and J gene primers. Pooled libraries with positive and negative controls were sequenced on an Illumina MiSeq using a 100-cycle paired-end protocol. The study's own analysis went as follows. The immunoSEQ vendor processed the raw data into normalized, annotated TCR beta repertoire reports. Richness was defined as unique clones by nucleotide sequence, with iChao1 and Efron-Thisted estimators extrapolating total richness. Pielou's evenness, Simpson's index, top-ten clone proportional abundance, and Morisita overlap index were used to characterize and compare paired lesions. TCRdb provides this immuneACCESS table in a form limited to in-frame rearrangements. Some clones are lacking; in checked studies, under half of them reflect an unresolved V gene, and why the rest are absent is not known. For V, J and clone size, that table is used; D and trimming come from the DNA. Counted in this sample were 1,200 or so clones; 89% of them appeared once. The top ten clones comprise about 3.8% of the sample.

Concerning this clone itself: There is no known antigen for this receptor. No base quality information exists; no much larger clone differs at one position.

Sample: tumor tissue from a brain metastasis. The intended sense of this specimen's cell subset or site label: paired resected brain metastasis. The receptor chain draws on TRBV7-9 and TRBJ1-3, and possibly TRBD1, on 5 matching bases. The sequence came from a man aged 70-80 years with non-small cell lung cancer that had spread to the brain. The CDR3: CASSSGAGGNTIYF. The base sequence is TGTGCCAGCAGCTCCGGGGCGGGTGGAAACACCATATATTTT.